These T cell receptor beta chains were read from a single sample in a study of T cell repertoires in cytomegalovirus infection. These receptors' antigens are unknown. TCRdb reanalysed the reads using MiXCR and keeps one entry per CDR3 protein. The sample has 300,000 to 400,000 distinct CDR3 sequences, 20% to 25% seen once. Sequenced here: cultured PBMCs, sampled from culture after CMV antigen stimulation. The receptors stem from a human donor in good health (CMV status not recorded). Some clones in this sample may be carry-over from other donors' samples. CDR3s leave out the opening cysteine and the closing phenylalanine or tryptophan. The order of the fields is clone size, V gene, J gene, CDR3 protein. A clone size is listed for some rows: how often the clone was seen (once, few, many), or a class if it is expanded.

>.|TRBV6-6|TRBJ1-5
ASISQGYSNQPQH
>.|TRBV5-1|TRBJ2-1
ASSRDTSGSGNEQF
>many|TRBV4-1|TRBJ2-1
ASSQDVLGGQEQF
>.|TRBV25-1|TRBJ2-3
ASSETGLNTDTQY
>.|TRBV7-9|TRBJ1-5
ASSPKGGSQPQH
>many|TRBV7-2|TRBJ2-6
ASSLVGGVSGANVLT
>few|TRBV6-2/TRBV6-3|TRBJ1-1
ASSLGPTGNTEAF
>once|TRBV15|TRBJ1-4
ATSEGQLEKLF
>many|TRBV7-9|TRBJ1-3
ASSRSGNTIY
>.|TRBV5-4|TRBJ2-5
ASSLPTSGGRETQY
>.|TRBV5-5|TRBJ2-3
ASSLLTVGSTDTQY
>.|TRBV28|TRBJ1-5
ASRLYSNQPQH
>.|TRBV5-4|TRBJ2-3
ASSYSGTTDTQY
>many|TRBV7-7|TRBJ2-3
ASSLDRTDTQY
>few|TRBV12-3/TRBV12-4|TRBJ1-1
ASSLRAGAEAF
>.|TRBV9|TRBJ2-3
ASSVLPGAGGTDTQY
>.|TRBV6-2/TRBV6-3|TRBJ2-1
ASSYSVVAATYNEQF
>few|TRBV12-3/TRBV12-4|TRBJ2-2
ASSLKASGELF
>many|TRBV7-2|TRBJ1-2
ASSPDSGYGYT
>few|TRBV20-1|TRBJ2-2
SARIPQGPSNTGELF
>.|TRBV6-6|TRBJ1-5
ASSGQGRYSNQPQH
>.|TRBV2|TRBJ2-1
ASSDARDSQF
>.|TRBV7-8|TRBJ1-2
ASSLLPRGAGGYT
>.|TRBV30|TRBJ2-5
AWSATLGGGETQY
>many|TRBV7-2|TRBJ2-5
ASSLVGTGGETQY
>many|TRBV12-3/TRBV12-4|TRBJ2-1
ASSFKAVFEQF
>.|TRBV9|TRBJ2-1
ASSFWDRGRRNEQF
>once|TRBV20-1|TRBJ1-4
SAQSLGGTNEKLF
>.|TRBV19|TRBJ1-5
ASSTGTQPQH
>many|TRBV7-2|TRBJ1-2
ASSPWQGGYT
>few|TRBV5-1|TRBJ2-2
ASSLALGGLTGELF
>.|TRBV11-2|TRBJ2-2
ASSPQGMGTGELF
>few|TRBV7-2|TRBJ1-5
ASSLVSQNQPQH
>.|TRBV7-2|TRBJ2-3
ASSLTLLETSTDTQY
>.|TRBV20-1|TRBJ2-3
SARRTGTDTQY
>few|TRBV5-4|TRBJ2-1
ASSPSGQLYNEQF
>many|TRBV12-3/TRBV12-4|TRBJ2-2
ASSLVKNTGELF
>.|TRBV12-5|TRBJ2-5
ASGLGGGSETQY
>many|TRBV7-2|TRBJ1-5
ASSLAGNTAPQH
>.|TRBV19|TRBJ2-1
ASSTGLEYNEQF
>few|TRBV19|TRBJ1-6
ASSWDYNSPLH
>.|TRBV27|TRBJ2-7
ATRLAGTGSYEQY
>few|TRBV7-9|TRBJ2-3
ASSSPGLTLTDTQY
>.|TRBV6-4|TRBJ2-1
ASSDGSGNEQF
>.|TRBV19|TRBJ1-5
ASRGGQGRFQPQH
>many|TRBV7-9|TRBJ1-1
ASSLERWGDGTEAF
>many|TRBV7-2|TRBJ1-3
ASSPGGGNTIY
>.|TRBV20-1|TRBJ2-1
SARGHGAGGGEQF
>few|TRBV10-2|TRBJ2-1
ASSEWIFLYNEQF
>few|TRBV19|TRBJ1-6
ASSIVAGSPLH
>few|TRBV5-4|TRBJ1-1
ASSLAGVVNTEAF
>few|TRBV18|TRBJ2-1
ASSPKLADEQF
>few|TRBV7-6|TRBJ2-1
ASSPRTGKEQF
>few|TRBV6-2/TRBV6-3|TRBJ2-7
ASTPYPWSSYEQY
>few|TRBV27|TRBJ2-5
ASNKTYQETQY
>.|TRBV11-3|TRBJ2-1
ASSPAAGGLNEQF
>few|TRBV12-3/TRBV12-4|TRBJ2-1
ASSSAGAGNEQF
>.|TRBV12-3/TRBV12-4|TRBJ2-5
ASSPRRGSETQY
>few|TRBV19|TRBJ1-6
ASSTRRRADNSPLH